A selection of T cell receptor beta chains follows, all from one sample in a study of T-cell reconstitution after alpha-beta-depleted transplantation in children. TCRdb reprocessed the PCR reads with MiXCR, giving one entry per CDR3 protein. The data show roughly 200,000 distinct CDR3 sequences, about 6.4% seen once. This specimen was PBMCs from the stem cell graft donor, taken from the stem cell graft. Receptors originate from a human donor who donated a stem cell graft to a child with Wiskott-Aldrich syndrome. Both conserved end residues are part of each CDR3. The order of the fields is D gene, V gene, clone size, J gene, CDR3 protein, CDR3 DNA. D genes are given only for firm matches. Some rows mark clone size as missing; the rest say once, few, many or name a class of expanded clone.

D gene: NA
V gene: TRBV29-1
clone size: many
J gene: TRBJ2-5
CDR3 protein: CSVSGNGETQYF
CDR3 DNA: TGCAGCGTTAGTGGGAACGGAGAGACCCAGTACTTC

D gene: TRBD2
V gene: TRBV12-3/TRBV12-4
clone size: many
J gene: TRBJ2-1
CDR3 protein: CASSFQRGAYNEQFF
CDR3 DNA: TGTGCCAGCAGTTTCCAGCGGGGGGCATACAATGAGCAGTTCTTC

D gene: NA
V gene: TRBV5-1
clone size: many
J gene: TRBJ2-1
CDR3 protein: CASSLGQGIWGNEQFF
CDR3 DNA: TGCGCCAGCAGCTTGGGGCAGGGGATATGGGGGAATGAGCAGTTCTTC

D gene: NA
V gene: TRBV6-5
clone size: many
J gene: TRBJ1-4
CDR3 protein: CASSYSGRVDEKLFF
CDR3 DNA: TGTGCCAGCAGTTACTCAGGCAGGGTTGATGAAAAACTGTTTTTT

D gene: TRBD2
V gene: TRBV20-1
clone size: many
J gene: TRBJ2-7
CDR3 protein: CSADRASGPTYEQYF
CDR3 DNA: TGCAGTGCCGACCGGGCTAGCGGACCTACCTACGAGCAGTACTTC

D gene: NA
V gene: TRBV6-5
clone size: many
J gene: TRBJ2-4
CDR3 protein: CASKAHRAKNIQYF
CDR3 DNA: TGTGCCAGCAAGGCCCATCGGGCCAAAAACATTCAGTACTTC

D gene: TRBD1
V gene: TRBV29-1
clone size: many
J gene: TRBJ2-7
CDR3 protein: CSVPGQGAYEQYF
CDR3 DNA: TGCAGCGTCCCGGGACAGGGGGCCTACGAGCAGTACTTC

D gene: TRBD1
V gene: TRBV12-3/TRBV12-4
clone size: many
J gene: TRBJ2-5
CDR3 protein: CASSSRDRVEETQYF
CDR3 DNA: TGTGCCAGCAGTTCCCGGGACAGGGTGGAAGAGACCCAGTACTTC

D gene: NA
V gene: TRBV5-1
clone size: few
J gene: TRBJ1-1
CDR3 protein: CASSLQTGSEAFF
CDR3 DNA: TGCGCCAGCAGCTTGCAGACGGGGTCTGAAGCTTTCTTT

D gene: NA
V gene: TRBV7-2
clone size: many
J gene: TRBJ2-2
CDR3 protein: CASSLRRAGELFF
CDR3 DNA: TGTGCCAGCAGCTTAAGAAGGGCCGGGGAGCTGTTTTTT

D gene: NA
V gene: TRBV4-3
clone size: many
J gene: TRBJ2-7
CDR3 protein: CASSQDHRTYEQYF
CDR3 DNA: TGCGCCAGCAGCCAAGATCATCGGACCTACGAGCAGTACTTC

D gene: NA
V gene: TRBV5-1
clone size: NA
J gene: TRBJ2-7
CDR3 protein: CASSLIATGPQGSYEQYF
CDR3 DNA: TGCGCCAGCAGCTTGATCGCAACAGGCCCACAAGGGAGCTACGAGCAGTACTTC

D gene: NA
V gene: TRBV5-1
clone size: few
J gene: TRBJ1-2
CDR3 protein: CASSLAPDTIYGYTF
CDR3 DNA: TGCGCCAGCAGCTTGGCACCTGATACAATCTATGGCTACACCTTC

D gene: NA
V gene: TRBV20-1
clone size: many
J gene: TRBJ1-1
CDR3 protein: CSAIPQGIAFF
CDR3 DNA: TGCAGTGCTATTCCCCAGGGAATTGCTTTCTTT

D gene: NA
V gene: TRBV10-3
clone size: many
J gene: TRBJ2-2
CDR3 protein: CAISDWTMNTGELFF
CDR3 DNA: TGTGCCATCAGTGACTGGACGATGAACACCGGGGAGCTGTTTTTT

D gene: NA
V gene: TRBV5-5
clone size: many
J gene: TRBJ1-4
CDR3 protein: CASSFALGGGPNEKLFF
CDR3 DNA: TGTGCCAGCAGCTTTGCATTAGGCGGGGGCCCTAATGAAAAACTGTTTTTT